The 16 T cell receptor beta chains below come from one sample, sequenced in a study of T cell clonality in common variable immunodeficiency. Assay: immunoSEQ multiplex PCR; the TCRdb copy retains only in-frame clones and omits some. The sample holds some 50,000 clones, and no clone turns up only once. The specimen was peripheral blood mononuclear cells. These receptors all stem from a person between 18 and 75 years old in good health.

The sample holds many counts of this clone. The CDR3 protein is CASRLAGAGELFF. CDR3 DNA, as far as it was read: TGTGCCAGCCGACTAGCGGGAGCCGGGGAG. The V and J genes are TRBV7-8 and TRBJ2-2; 12 nucleotides line up with TRBD2. The read stops 3 residues short of the end of the CDR3; the missing end is completed from the germline J gene. The CDR3 covers 13 residues. The V and J ends lost 8 bases and 6 bases, in that order; junction bases with no gene match: 1. The germline V gene has CDR1 SGHVS and CDR2 FQNEAQ.

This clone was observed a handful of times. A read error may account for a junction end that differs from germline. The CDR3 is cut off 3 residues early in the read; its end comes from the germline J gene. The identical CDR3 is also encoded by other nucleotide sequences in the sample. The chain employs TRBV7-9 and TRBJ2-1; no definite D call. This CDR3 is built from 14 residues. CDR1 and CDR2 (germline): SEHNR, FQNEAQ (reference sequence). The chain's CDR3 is CASSFVIATNEQFF. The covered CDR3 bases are TGTGCTAGCAGCTTCGTGATAGCTACTAATGAG.

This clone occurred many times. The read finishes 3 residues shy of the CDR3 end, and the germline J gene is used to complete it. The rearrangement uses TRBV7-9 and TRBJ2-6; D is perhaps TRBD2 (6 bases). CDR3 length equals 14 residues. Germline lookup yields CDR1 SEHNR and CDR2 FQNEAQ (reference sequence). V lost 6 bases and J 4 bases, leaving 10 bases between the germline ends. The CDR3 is CASSWAGGANVLTF. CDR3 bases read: TGTGCCAGCAGTTGGGCGGGGGGGGCCAACGTC.

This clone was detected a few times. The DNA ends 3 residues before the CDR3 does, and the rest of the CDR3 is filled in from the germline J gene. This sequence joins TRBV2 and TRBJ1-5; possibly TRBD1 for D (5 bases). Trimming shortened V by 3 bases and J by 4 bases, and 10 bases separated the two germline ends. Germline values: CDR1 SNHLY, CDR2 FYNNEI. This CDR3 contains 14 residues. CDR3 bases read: TGTGCCAGCAGTGAGGCCGGGGGGAATCAGCCC. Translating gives CASSEAGGNQP. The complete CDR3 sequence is CASSEAGGNQPQHF.

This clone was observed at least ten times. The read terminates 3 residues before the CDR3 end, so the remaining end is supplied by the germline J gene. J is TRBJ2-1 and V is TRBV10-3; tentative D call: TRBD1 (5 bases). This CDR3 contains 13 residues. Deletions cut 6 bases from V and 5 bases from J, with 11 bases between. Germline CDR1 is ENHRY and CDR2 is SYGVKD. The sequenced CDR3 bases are TGTGCCATCAGGGGGCCAGGGAACAATGAG. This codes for CAIRGPGNNE. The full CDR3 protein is CAIRGPGNNEQFF.

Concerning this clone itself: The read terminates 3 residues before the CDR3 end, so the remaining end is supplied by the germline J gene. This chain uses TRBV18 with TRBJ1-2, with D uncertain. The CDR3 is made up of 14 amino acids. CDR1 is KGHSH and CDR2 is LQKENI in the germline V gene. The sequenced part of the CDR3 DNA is TGTGCCAGCTCACCTGCACAGAGTCTCAATGAC. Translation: CASSPAQSLND. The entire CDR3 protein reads CASSPAQSLNDYTF.

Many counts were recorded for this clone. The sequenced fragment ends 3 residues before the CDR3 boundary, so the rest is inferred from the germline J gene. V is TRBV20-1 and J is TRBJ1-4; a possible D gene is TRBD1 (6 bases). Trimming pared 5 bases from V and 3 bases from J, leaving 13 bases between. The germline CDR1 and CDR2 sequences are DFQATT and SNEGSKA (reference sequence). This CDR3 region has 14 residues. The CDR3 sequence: CSAAQGTANEKLFF. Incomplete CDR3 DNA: TGCAGTGCTGCGCAGGGGACGGCTAATGAAAAA.

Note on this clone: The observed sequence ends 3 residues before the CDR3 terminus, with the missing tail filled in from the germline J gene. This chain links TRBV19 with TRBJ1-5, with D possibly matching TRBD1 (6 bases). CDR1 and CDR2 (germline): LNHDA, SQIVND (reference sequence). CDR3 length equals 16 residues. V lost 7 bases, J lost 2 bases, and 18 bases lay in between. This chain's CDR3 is CASKGGAGGGNQPQHF. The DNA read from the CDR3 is TGTGCCAGTAAGGGGGGGGCAGGTGGTGGCAATCAGCCC.

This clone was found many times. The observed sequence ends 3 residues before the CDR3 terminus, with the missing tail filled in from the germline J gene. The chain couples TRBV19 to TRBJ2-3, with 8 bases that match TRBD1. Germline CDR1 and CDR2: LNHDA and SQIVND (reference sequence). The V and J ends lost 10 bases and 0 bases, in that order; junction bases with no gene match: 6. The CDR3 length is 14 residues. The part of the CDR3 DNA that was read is TGTGCCACCCAGCAGGGGGCGAGCACAGATACG. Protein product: CATQQGASTDT. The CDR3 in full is CATQQGASTDTQYF.

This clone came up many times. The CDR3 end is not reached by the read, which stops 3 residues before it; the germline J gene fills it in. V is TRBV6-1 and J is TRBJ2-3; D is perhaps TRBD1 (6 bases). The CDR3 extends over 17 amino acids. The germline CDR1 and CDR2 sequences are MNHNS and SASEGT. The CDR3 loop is CASSEARVQGTRETQYF. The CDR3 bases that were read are TGTGCCAGCAGTGAAGCGCGGGTACAGGGTACTAGGGAGACG.

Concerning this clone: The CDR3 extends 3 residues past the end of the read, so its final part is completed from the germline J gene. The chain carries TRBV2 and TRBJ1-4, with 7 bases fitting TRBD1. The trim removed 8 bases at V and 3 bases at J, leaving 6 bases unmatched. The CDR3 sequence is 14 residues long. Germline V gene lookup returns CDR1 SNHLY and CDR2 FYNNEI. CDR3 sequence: CASEIGTANEKLFF. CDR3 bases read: TGTGCCAGCGAAATCGGGACAGCTAATGAAAAA.

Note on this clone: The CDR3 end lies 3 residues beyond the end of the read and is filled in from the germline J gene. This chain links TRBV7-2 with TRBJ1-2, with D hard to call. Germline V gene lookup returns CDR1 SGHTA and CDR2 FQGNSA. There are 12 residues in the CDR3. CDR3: CASSLPPAAYTF. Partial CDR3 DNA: TGTGCCAGCAGCTTACCACCAGCGGCC.

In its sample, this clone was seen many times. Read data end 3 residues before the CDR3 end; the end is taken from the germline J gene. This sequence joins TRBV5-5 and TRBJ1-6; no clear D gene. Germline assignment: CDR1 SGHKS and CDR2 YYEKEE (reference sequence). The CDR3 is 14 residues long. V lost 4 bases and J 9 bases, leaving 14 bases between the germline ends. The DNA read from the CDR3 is TGTGCCAGCAGCCCGGGAACGGGGAGTTCACCC. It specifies CASSPGTGSSP. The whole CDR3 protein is CASSPGTGSSPLHF.

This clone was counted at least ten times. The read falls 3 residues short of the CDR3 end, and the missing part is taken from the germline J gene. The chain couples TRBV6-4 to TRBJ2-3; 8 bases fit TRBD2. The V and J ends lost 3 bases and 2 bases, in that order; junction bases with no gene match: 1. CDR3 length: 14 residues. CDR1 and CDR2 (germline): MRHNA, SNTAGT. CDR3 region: CASSERGATDTQYF. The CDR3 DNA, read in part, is TGTGCCAGCAGTGAGCGGGGGGCCACAGATACG.

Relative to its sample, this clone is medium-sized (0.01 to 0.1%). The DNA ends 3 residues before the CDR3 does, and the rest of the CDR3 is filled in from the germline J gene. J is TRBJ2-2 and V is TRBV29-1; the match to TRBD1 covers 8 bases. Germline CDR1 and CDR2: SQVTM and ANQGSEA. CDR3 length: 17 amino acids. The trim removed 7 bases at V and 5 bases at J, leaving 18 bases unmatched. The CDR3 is CSAQTGVAPRGTGELFF. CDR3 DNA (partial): TGCAGCGCCCAGACAGGGGTGGCCCCGAGGGGAACCGGGGAG.

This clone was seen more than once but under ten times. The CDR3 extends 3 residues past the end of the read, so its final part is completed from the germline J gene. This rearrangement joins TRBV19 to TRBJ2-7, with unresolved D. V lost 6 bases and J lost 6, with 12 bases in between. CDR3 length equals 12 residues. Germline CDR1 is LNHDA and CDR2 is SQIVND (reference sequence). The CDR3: CASSLQEGEQYF. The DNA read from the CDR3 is TGTGCCAGTAGCCTCCAAGAAGGCGAG. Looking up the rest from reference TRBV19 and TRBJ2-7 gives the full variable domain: DGGITQSPKYLFRKEGQNVTLSCEQNLNHDAMYWYRQDPGQGLRLIYYSQIVNDFQKGDIAEGYSVSREKKESFPLTVTSAQKNPTAFYLCASSLQEGEQYFGPGTRLTVT.